The 8 T cell receptor beta chains below were found in one sample sequenced in a study of T-cell reconstitution after alpha-beta-depleted transplantation in children. The TCRbeta library was prepared with unique molecular identifiers. TCRdb reanalysed the PCR reads using MiXCR and keeps one entry per CDR3 protein. This table has 800,000 to 1,000,000 distinct CDR3 sequences, 25% to 30% appearing once. Sequenced material: PBMCs, mostly from graft donor cells, taken 360 days after TCRalphabeta/CD19-depleted stem cell transplant. These TCRs come from a boy younger than two who had a stem cell transplant for SCID, so the T cells may come from the graft donor.

The chain uses TRBV2 and TRBJ1-1, with D hard to call. V was clipped by 6 bases and J by 8 bases, with 16 bases between them. Germline values: CDR1 SNHLY, CDR2 FYNNEI. The CDR3 runs 13 residues. The CDR3 protein is CASRSGGNGEAFF. The CDR3 DNA reads TGTGCCAGCAGGTCGGGAGGGAACGGCGAAGCTTTCTTT.

A few counts support this clonotype. This rearrangement joins TRBV6-1 to TRBJ2-1; 9 positions match TRBD1. In germline, CDR1 is MNHNS, CDR2 SASEGT. The CDR3 consists of 14 residues. The J segment lost 1 base and the V segment lost 8 bases, leaving 3 bases of the junction unmatched. The CDR3 here is CASWDRVSYNEQFF. Written as DNA, the CDR3 is TGTGCCAGCTGGGACAGGGTTTCCTACAATGAGCAGTTCTTC.

This clonotype has a handful of counts. The chain carries TRBV2 and TRBJ2-5; TRBD2 matches 9 bases. The germline gives CDR1 SNHLY, CDR2 FYNNEI. V was pared by 2 bases and J by 5 bases, with 9 bases of the junction left unmatched. The CDR3 extends over 16 amino acids. CDR3 DNA sequence: TGTGCCAGCAGTGAACTGGCGGGGGGGCCAGAGGAGACCCAGTACTTC. Encoded protein: CASSELAGGPEETQYF. The variable domain in full, completed from reference TRBV2 and TRBJ2-5, reads EPEVTQTPSHQVTQMGQEVILRCVPISNHLYFYWYRQILGQKVEFLVSFYNNEISEKSEIFDDQFSVERPDGSNFTLKIRSTKLEDSAMYFCASSELAGGPEETQYFGPGTRLLVL.

This clonotype was observed a few times. V gene TRBV6-2 or TRBV6-3 combines with J gene TRBJ1-1; D might be TRBD1 (5 bases). V lost 7 bases to trimming and J lost 2 bases, with 23 bases between them. Germline CDR1 and CDR2: MNHEY and SVGEGT. CDR3 length: 17 amino acids. CDR3 sequence (DNA): TGTGCCAGCACCAAGGGGAGAATGGGTCAGCCAAACACTGAAGCTTTCTTT. Its protein is CASTKGRMGQPNTEAFF.

V is TRBV6-5 and J is TRBJ1-2; no clear D. The length of the CDR3 is 12 residues. Germline assignment: CDR1 MNHEY and CDR2 SVGAGI. Trimming pared 8 bases from V and 4 bases from J, leaving 11 bases between. This CDR3 is CASGEVFYGYTF. CDR3 DNA: TGTGCCAGCGGCGAAGTCTTCTATGGCTACACCTTC.

This clonotype was found a few times. The rearrangement uses TRBV5-8 and TRBJ2-1; 12 positions agree with TRBD2. Losses at the gene ends were 0 bases for V and 9 bases for J; bases not matched to a gene: 10. This CDR3 is built from 17 residues. The germline gives CDR1 SGHTS, CDR2 YDEGEE. CDR3 nucleotides: TGTGCCAGCAGCTTGGCGGCTACTAGCGGGGGGAAGGGTGAGCAGTTCTTC. It is translated as CASSLAATSGGKGEQFF.

V is TRBV30 and J is TRBJ1-1; no reliable D call. The CDR3 totals 15 residues. The V gene lost 2 bases and the J gene lost 6 bases, with 19 bases spanning the gap. Germline V gene sequence: CDR1 GTSNPN, CDR2 SVGIG (reference sequence). The CDR3 sequence: CAWSPEVSVLSEAFF. The CDR3, as DNA: TGTGCCTGGAGTCCCGAGGTTTCTGTTCTCTCTGAAGCTTTCTTT.

The V gene is TRBV15, the J gene TRBJ2-5, with D perhaps assigned TRBD1 or TRBD2 (5 bases each). CDR1 and CDR2 from the germline V gene are LNHNV and YYDKDF (reference sequence). V was shortened by 3 bases and J by 12 bases, with 17 bases between the two germline ends. The CDR3 runs 13 residues. The CDR3 nucleotides are TGTGCCACCAGCAGTCCCATCCGGGGCTCCAAGTACTTC. Translating it yields CATSSPIRGSKYF. The full variable domain, its missing parts supplied by reference TRBV15 and TRBJ2-5, is DAMVIQNPRYQVTQFGKPVTLSCSQTLNHNVMYWYQQKSSQAPKLLFHYYDKDFNNEADTPDNFQSRRPNTSFCFLDIRSPGLGDTAMYLCATSSPIRGSKYFGPGTRLLVL.